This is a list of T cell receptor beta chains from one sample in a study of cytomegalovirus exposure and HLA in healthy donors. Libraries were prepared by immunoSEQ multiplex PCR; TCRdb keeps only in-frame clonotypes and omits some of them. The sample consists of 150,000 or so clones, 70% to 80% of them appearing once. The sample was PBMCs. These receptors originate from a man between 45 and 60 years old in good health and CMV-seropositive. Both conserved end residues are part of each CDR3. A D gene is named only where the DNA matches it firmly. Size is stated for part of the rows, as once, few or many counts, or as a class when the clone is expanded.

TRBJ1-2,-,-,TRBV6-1,TGTGCCAGTAGCCGGGGGGGCGAGAGCTATGGCTACACCTTC,CASSRGGESYGYTF
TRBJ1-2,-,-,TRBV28,TGTGCCAGCAGTTTGCCGGGTTGGGTATCCTATGGCTACACCTTC,CASSLPGWVSYGYTF
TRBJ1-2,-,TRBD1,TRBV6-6,TGTGCCAGCAAGCCGACAGGGGGTGACTATGGCTACACCTTC,CASKPTGGDYGYTF
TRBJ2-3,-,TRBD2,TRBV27,TGTGCCAGCAGCCCTAGCGGGGGGCGCCCATATACGCAGTATTTT,CASSPSGGRPYTQYF
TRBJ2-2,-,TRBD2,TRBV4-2,TGTGCCAGCAGCCTTCCGACTAGCGGGGGCGTTCCGAACACCGGGGAGCTGTTTTTT,CASSLPTSGGVPNTGELFF
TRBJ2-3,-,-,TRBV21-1,TGTGCCAGCAGCAGAGCGGGGAGGCGGACAGATACGCAGTATTTT,CASSRAGRRTDTQYF
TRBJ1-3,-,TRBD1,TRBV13,TGTGCCAGCAGCCGGGACAGGGACTCTGGAAACACCATATATTTT,CASSRDRDSGNTIYF
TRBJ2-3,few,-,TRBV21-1,TGTGCCAGCAGCAAAGGGGGACAGGGGACCCGCACAGATACGCAGTATTTT,CASSKGGQGTRTDTQYF
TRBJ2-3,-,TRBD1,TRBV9,TGTGCCAGCAGCGTAGAGGGGGCCGGGGATACGCAGTATTTT,CASSVEGAGDTQYF
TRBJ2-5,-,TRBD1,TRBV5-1,TGCGCCAGCAGCTCAGGGGACAGGGGAGAGACCCAGTACTTC,CASSSGDRGETQYF
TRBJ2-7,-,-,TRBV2,TGTGCCAGCAGTCTTAAGGCCGGGACATCTTACGAGCAGTACTTC,CASSLKAGTSYEQYF
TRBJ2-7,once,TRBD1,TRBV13,TGTGCCAGCAGCTCCCGGGACAGGGACCAGTACTTC,CASSSRDRDQYF
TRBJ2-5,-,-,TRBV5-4,TGTGCCAGCAGCTTGGCCCAGTCTAGTCCCACCCAAGAGACCCAGTACTTC,CASSLAQSSPTQETQYF
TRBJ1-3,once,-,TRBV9,TGTGCCAGCAGCCTTTTAGACGGTTCGGGTTACTCTGGAAACACCATATATTTT,CASSLLDGSGYSGNTIYF
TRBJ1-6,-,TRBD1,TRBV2,TGTGCCAGCAGCCGGGACAGGGTTAATTCACCCCTCCACTTT,CASSRDRVNSPLHF
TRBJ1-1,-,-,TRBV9,TGTGCCAGCAGCCGACTCCTTTCGCTGGGCACTGAAGCTTTCTTT,CASSRLLSLGTEAFF
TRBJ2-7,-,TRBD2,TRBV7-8,TGTGCCAGCAGCTCGCGGAGACTAGCGGGGTACGAGCAGTACTTC,CASSSRRLAGYEQYF